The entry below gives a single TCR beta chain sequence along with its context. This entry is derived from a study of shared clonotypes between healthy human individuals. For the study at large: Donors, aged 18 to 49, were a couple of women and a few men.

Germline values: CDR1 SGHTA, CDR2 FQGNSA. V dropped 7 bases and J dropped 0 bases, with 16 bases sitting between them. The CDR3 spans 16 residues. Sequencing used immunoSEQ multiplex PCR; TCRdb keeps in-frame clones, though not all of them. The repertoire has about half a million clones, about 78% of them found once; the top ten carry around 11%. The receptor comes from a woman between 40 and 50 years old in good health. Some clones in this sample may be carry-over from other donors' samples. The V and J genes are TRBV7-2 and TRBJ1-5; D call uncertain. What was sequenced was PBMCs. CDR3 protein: CASILKRAYSNQPQHF. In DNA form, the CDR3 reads TGTGCCAGCATTCTTAAGCGGGCATATAGCAATCAGCCCCAGCATTTT.